This TCR beta chain was captured by sequencing in a study of tumor-infiltrating lymphocytes in primary liver carcinoma. This clonotype was seen a handful of times. The antigen is not known. The junction does not match germline at one end; this may be a read error. Study-wide findings and caveats: Since sampling was bulk and unsorted, CD4+ and CD8+ repertoires were not compared.

The authors made TCR beta cDNA from 500 to 600 ng total RNA with a constant-region primer. Slightly modified ARM-PCR with three nested multiplex PCR rounds yielded TCR beta libraries. Running around 9 cycles apiece, the first two PCR rounds relied on TRBV1-TRBV30 forward primers together with a C-beta reverse primer. TCRdb re-called the multiplex PCR reads through MiXCR, storing one row per CDR3 protein. Among roughly 330,000 distinct CDR3 sequences listed, about two thirds were seen once. Blood RNA was derived from unsorted whole blood, and germline DNA was extracted too. Patients were treatment-naive with chronic HBV infection. CDR3 length equals 12 residues.

Sequenced material: peripheral blood. This TCR derives from a man aged 40-55 years with primary liver carcinoma and hepatitis B virus infection. J is TRBJ1-1 and V is TRBV12-3 or TRBV12-4; maybe TRBD1 (5 bases). CDR3 residues: CASSPRAGEALF. CDR3 nucleotide sequence: TGTGCCAGCAGTCCTAGGGCGGGGGAAGCTCTCTTT.